The clone carrying this T cell receptor (beta chain) came up once. Its antigen is unknown. The sample belongs to a study of identical twins. V shed 0 bases and J shed 5 bases, with 13 bases lying between them. Germline V gene data show CDR1 as MNHEY and CDR2 as SMNVEV (reference sequence). The CDR3 length is 16 residues. TCRdb used MiXCR to reprocess the 5' RACE reads, holding one entry per CDR3 protein. The table includes roughly 1.6 million distinct CDR3 sequences, around 29% detected once. Study results and limitations: Insertions ran lower in abundant cord blood beta clonotypes, though not in memory repertoires.

This sequence was found in a newborn girl in good health. The gene calls are TRBV27 and TRBJ2-2; D tentatively fits TRBD1 or TRBD2 (7 bases each). Material: cord blood. CDR3 in amino acids: CASSLSGGGRTGELFF. CDR3 sequence (DNA): TGTGCCAGCAGTTTATCGGGAGGGGGCAGGACCGGGGAGCTGTTTTTT.